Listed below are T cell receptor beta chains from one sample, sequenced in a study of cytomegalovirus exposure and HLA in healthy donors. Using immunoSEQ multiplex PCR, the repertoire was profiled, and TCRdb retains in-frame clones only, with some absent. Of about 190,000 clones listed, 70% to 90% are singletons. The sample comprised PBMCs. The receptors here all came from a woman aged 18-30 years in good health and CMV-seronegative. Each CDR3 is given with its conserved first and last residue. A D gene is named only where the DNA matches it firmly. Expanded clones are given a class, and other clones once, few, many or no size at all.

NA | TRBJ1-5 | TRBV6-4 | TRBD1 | CASSPGTGVQPQHF | TGTGCCAGCAGCCCTGGGACAGGGGTTCAGCCCCAGCATTTT
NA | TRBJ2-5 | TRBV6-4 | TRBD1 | CASSDRGQETQYF | TGTGCCAGCAGCGACAGGGGGCAAGAGACCCAGTACTTC
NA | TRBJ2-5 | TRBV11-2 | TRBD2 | CASSLDRRTSGRRETQYF | TGTGCCAGCAGCTTAGATCGGAGGACTAGCGGGAGAAGGGAGACCCAGTACTTC
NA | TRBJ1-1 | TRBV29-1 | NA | CSAQGHENTEAFF | TGCAGCGCCCAAGGACACGAGAACACTGAAGCTTTCTTT
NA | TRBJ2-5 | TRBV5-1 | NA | CASSPGGGREQYF | TGCGCCAGCAGCCCCGGAGGGGGGAGGGAGCAGTACTTC
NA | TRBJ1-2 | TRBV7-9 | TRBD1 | CASSYGQGASGYTF | TGTGCCAGCAGCTACGGACAGGGGGCAAGTGGCTACACCTTC
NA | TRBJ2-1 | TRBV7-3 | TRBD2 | CASSQGLAGPLEQFF | TGTGCCAGCAGCCAAGGACTAGCGGGACCCTTAGAGCAGTTCTTC
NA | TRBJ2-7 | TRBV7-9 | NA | CASSPGSYEQYF | TGTGCCAGCAGCCCCGGCTCCTACGAGCAGTACTTC
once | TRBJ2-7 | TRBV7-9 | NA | CASSLYSYEQYF | TGTGCCAGCAGCTTATATTCCTACGAGCAGTACTTC
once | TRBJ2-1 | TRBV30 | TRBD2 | CAWIPSGSIKGEQFF | TGTGCCTGGATTCCTAGCGGGAGCATCAAAGGTGAGCAGTTCTTC
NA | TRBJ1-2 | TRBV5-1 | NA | CASSLIGGGDGYTF | TGCGCCAGCAGCTTGATCGGGGGAGGCGATGGCTACACCTTC
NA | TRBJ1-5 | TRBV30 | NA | CAWSPGASNQPQHF | TGTGCCTGGTCCCCAGGGGCTAGCAATCAGCCCCAGCATTTT
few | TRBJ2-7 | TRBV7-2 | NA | CASGALRLATGEQYF | TGTGCCAGCGGCGCCCTCCGGCTAGCGACGGGAGAGCAGTACTTC
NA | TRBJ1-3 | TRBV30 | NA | CAWSVSSSGNTIYF | TGTGCCTGGAGTGTATCCAGCTCTGGAAACACCATATATTTT
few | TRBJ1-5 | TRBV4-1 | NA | CASSQDILQPQHF | TGCGCCAGCAGCCAAGATATTTTGCAGCCCCAGCATTTT
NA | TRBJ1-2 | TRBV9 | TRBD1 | CASSLLGQGVSNYGYTF | TGTGCCAGCAGCCTGCTGGGACAGGGGGTTTCTAACTATGGCTACACCTTC
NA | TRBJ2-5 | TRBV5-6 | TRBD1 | CASSLELDREETQYF | TGTGCCAGCAGCTTGGAACTGGACAGGGAGGAGACCCAGTACTTC
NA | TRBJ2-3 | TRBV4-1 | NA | CASSVAESTDTQYF | TGCGCCAGCAGCGTCGCGGAAAGCACAGATACGCAGTATTTT
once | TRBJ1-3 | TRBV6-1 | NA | CASSEQGYSGNTIYF | TGTGCCAGCAGTGAACAGGGTTACTCTGGAAACACCATATATTTT
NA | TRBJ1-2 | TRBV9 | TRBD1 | CASSVTGTVYGYTF | TGTGCCAGCAGCGTAACCGGGACAGTCTATGGCTACACCTTC
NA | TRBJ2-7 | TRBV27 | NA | CASSLRDGSVYEQYF | TGTGCCAGCAGTTTGCGCGACGGGAGCGTCTACGAGCAGTACTTC
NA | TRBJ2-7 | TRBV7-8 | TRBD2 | CASSDIAGGTYEQYF | TGTGCCAGCAGCGACATAGCGGGAGGAACCTACGAGCAGTACTTC
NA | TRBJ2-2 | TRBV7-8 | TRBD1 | CASSPRDRGQSGELFF | TGTGCCAGCAGCCCCCGGGACAGGGGGCAAAGCGGGGAGCTGTTTTTT
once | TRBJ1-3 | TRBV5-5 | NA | CASSFDRPGTGNTIYF | TGTGCCAGCAGCTTTGACAGACCGGGTACTGGAAACACCATATATTTT
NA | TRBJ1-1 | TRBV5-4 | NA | CATHRAWGSDTEAFF | TGTGCCACCCACAGGGCATGGGGGTCGGACACTGAAGCTTTCTTT
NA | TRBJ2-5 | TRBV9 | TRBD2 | CASSVQAGGLPETQYF | TGTGCCAGCAGCGTACAAGCGGGAGGGCTCCCGGAGACCCAGTACTTC
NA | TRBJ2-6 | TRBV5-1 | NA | CASSSAGAGANVLTF | TGCGCCAGCAGCTCAGCAGGGGCTGGGGCCAACGTCCTGACTTTC
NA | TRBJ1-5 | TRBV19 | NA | CASSRRGGNQPQHF | TGTGCCAGTAGTAGGAGGGGAGGCAATCAGCCCCAGCATTTT
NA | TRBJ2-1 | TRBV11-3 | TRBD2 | CASSSPRLAGFPSDNEQFF | TGTGCCAGCAGCTCCCCCCGACTAGCGGGATTCCCATCGGACAATGAGCAGTTCTTC
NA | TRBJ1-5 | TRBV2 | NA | CASGRAPGGNQPQHF | TGTGCCAGCGGGCGGGCCCCGGGGGGCAATCAGCCCCAGCATTTT
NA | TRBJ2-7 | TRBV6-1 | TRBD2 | CASSEGGVQFEQYF | TGTGCCAGCAGTGAGGGAGGGGTGCAATTCGAGCAGTACTTC
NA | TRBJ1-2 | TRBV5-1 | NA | CASSLASGQGIDYTF | TGCGCCAGCAGCTTGGCCAGTGGGCAGGGTATCGACTACACCTTC
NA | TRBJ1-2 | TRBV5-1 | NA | CASSLISDYGYTF | TGCGCCAGCAGCCTCATCTCGGACTATGGCTACACCTTC
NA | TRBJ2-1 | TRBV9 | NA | CASSAYGVAYNEQFF | TGTGCCAGCAGCGCCTACGGAGTGGCCTACAATGAGCAGTTCTTC
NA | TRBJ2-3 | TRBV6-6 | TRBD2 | CASSYEAGDTADTQYF | TGTGCCAGCAGTTACGAGGCGGGAGACACGGCAGATACGCAGTATTTT
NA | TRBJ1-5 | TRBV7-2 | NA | CASSPRQADQPQHF | TGTGCCAGCAGCCCAAGACAGGCGGATCAGCCCCAGCATTTT
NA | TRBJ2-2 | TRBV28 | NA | CASSFSTGELFF | TGTGCCAGCAGTTTCTCCACCGGGGAGCTGTTTTTT
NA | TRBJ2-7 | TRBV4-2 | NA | CASSRTKGARDEQYF | TGTGCCAGCAGCCGCACGAAAGGGGCCAGGGACGAGCAGTACTTC
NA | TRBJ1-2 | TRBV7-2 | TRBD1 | CASSSDRGGYGYTF | TGTGCCAGCAGCTCCGACAGGGGGGGCTATGGCTACACCTTC
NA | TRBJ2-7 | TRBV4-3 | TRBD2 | CASSQDRTSGSYEQYF | TGCGCCAGCAGCCAAGATAGAACTAGCGGTTCCTACGAGCAGTACTTC
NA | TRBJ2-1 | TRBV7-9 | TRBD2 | CASSMRTSGINEQFF | TGTGCCAGCAGCATGCGGACTAGCGGGATCAATGAGCAGTTCTTC
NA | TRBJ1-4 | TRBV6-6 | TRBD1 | CASSYGTGEKLFF | TGTGCCAGCAGTTACGGGACAGGGGAAAAACTGTTTTTT
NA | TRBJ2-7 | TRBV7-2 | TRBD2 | CASSAQLAGGRYEQYF | TGTGCCAGCAGCGCACAACTAGCGGGGGGCCGCTACGAGCAGTACTTC
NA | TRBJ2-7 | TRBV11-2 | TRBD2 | CASSLGGLAGVTTYEQYF | TGTGCCAGCAGCTTAGGGGGACTAGCGGGGGTCACTACCTACGAGCAGTACTTC
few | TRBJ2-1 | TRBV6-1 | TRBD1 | CASSERVQSSGQATGNEQFF | TGTGCCAGCAGTGAACGGGTCCAATCTTCGGGACAGGCAACGGGGAATGAGCAGTTCTTC
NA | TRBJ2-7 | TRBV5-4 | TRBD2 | CASSRPGGDDYEQYF | TGTGCCAGCAGCCGCCCCGGGGGGGATGACTACGAGCAGTACTTC
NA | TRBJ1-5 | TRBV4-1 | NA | CASSQIGGPYQPQHF | TGCGCCAGCAGCCAAATAGGAGGGCCTTATCAGCCCCAGCATTTT
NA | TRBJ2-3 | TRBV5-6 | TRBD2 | CARTSGSTDTQYF | TGTGCCAGGACTAGCGGGAGCACAGATACGCAGTATTTT
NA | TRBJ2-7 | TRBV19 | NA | CASSGQGSTGYEQYF | TGTGCCAGTAGTGGGCAGGGCTCCACGGGCTACGAGCAGTACTTC
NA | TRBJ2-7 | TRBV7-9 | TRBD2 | CASSRGLAGGSYEQYF | TGTGCCAGCAGCCGCGGACTAGCGGGAGGGTCCTACGAGCAGTACTTC
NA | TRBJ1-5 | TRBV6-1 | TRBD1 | CASSGAGGIGNQPQHF | TGTGCCAGCAGTGGGGCAGGGGGGATTGGAAATCAGCCCCAGCATTTT
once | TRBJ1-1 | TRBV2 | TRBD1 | CASSDGTGSTEAFF | TGTGCCAGCAGTGATGGGACAGGGAGCACTGAAGCTTTCTTT
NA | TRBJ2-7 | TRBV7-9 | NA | CASSLGTGSYEQYF | TGTGCCAGCAGCTTAGGAACGGGCTCCTACGAGCAGTACTTC
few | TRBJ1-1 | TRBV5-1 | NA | CASSLVDRNTEAFF | TGCGCCAGCAGCTTGGTGGACAGGAACACTGAAGCTTTCTTT
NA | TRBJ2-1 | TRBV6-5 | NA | CASSYRGASSYNEQFF | TGTGCCAGCAGTTACAGAGGCGCGAGCTCCTACAATGAGCAGTTCTTC
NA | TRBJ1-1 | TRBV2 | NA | CASSETGVDTEAFF | TGTGCCAGCAGTGAAACGGGGGTGGACACTGAAGCTTTCTTT
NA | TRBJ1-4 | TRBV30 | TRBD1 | CAWMHRGRDEKLFF | TGTGCCTGGATGCACAGGGGGCGGGATGAAAAACTGTTTTTT
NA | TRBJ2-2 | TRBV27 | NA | CASSPRGAGELFF | TGTGCCAGCAGCCCGCGCGGGGCCGGGGAGCTGTTTTTT
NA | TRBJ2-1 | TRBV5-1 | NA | CASSLVGANEQFF | TGCGCCAGCAGCTTGGTTGGGGCGAATGAGCAGTTCTTC
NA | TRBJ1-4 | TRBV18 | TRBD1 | CASSPGQGYRNEKLFF | TGTGCCAGCTCACCCGGACAGGGGTACCGTAATGAAAAACTGTTTTTT